The 9 T cell receptor beta chains given below trace back to one sample, sequenced in a study of lymphopenia after photon versus proton radiotherapy. Libraries were prepared by immunoSEQ multiplex PCR; TCRdb keeps only in-frame clonotypes and omits some of them. The top ten clones hold about 29% of a sample with approximately 50,000 clones, around four fifths of them seen once. Source: peripheral blood, taken from a patient treated with photon-based radiotherapy. Receptors originate from a man aged 45 to 65 with gastric cancer.

The chain recombines TRBV5-6 with TRBJ2-7, with 10 bases that match TRBD2. J was trimmed by 2 bases and V by 4 bases; bases with no gene match: 3. The CDR3 covers 14 residues. CDR1 SGHDT and CDR2 YYEEEE come from the germline V gene. Here the CDR3 reads CASSIGTSAYEQYF. The CDR3 DNA reads as TGTGCCAGCAGCATCGGGACTAGCGCCTACGAGCAGTACTTC.

The chain links TRBV6-1 to TRBJ2-1; 8 bases agree with TRBD2. J was trimmed by 8 bases and V by 6 bases; bases with no gene match: 12. Germline V gene data show CDR1 as MNHNS and CDR2 as SASEGT. CDR3 size: 15 residues. CDR3 DNA sequence: TGTGCCAGCAGAGTTTCCGGGAGGGCCAACGATGAGCAGTTCTTC. Its translation is CASRVSGRANDEQFF.

The rearrangement uses TRBV15 and TRBJ2-1, with a tentative D call TRBD1 (6 bases). Trimming stripped 0 bases from V and 5 bases from J, with 8 bases between. There are 14 residues in the CDR3. Germline CDR1 LNHNV, CDR2 YYDKDF (reference sequence). The CDR3 loop is CATSRDHRDNEQFF. The CDR3 DNA is TGTGCCACCAGCAGAGATCACAGGGACAATGAGCAGTTCTTC.

V gene TRBV6-5 combines with J gene TRBJ1-3; D possibly corresponds to TRBD1 (6 bases). The CDR3 has 15 amino acids. Trimming left V 7 bases short and J 4 bases short, with 17 bases between. The germline gives CDR1 MNHEY, CDR2 SVGAGI. The DNA of the CDR3 is TGTGCCAGCAAACCTACGCCGGGGGCAGGAAACACCATATATTTT. Translation: CASKPTPGAGNTIYF.

The rearrangement joins TRBV27 to TRBJ2-7; tentatively, D is TRBD1 (6 bases). CDR3 size: 12 residues. Deletions cut 6 bases from V and 0 bases from J, with 6 bases between. The germline V gene encodes CDR1 MNHEY and CDR2 SMNVEV (reference sequence). The DNA for the CDR3 is TGTGCCAGCAGGGGGGCCTCCTACGAGCAGTACTTC. Translation: CASRGASYEQYF.

The chain recombines TRBV28 with TRBJ1-5, with 9 nucleotides matching TRBD1. The CDR3 runs 17 residues. Germline CDR1 and CDR2: MDHEN and SYDVKM. V gave up 4 bases and J gave up 2 bases; unmatched junction bases: 9. The CDR3, as DNA: TGTGCCAGCAGTTCCTCCGGGACAGGGAGGGGCAATCAGCCCCAGCATTTT. Encoded protein: CASSSSGTGRGNQPQHF.

The chain joins TRBV5-1 to TRBJ2-3, with 9 bases identical to TRBD1. Germline V CDR1 and CDR2: SGHRS, YFSETQ. CDR3 length: 13 amino acids. V lost 5 bases, J lost 3 bases, and 1 base stayed unmatched. The CDR3 DNA is TGCGCCAGCAGGGGACAGGGTACAGATACGCAGTATTTT. Translating it yields CASRGQGTDTQYF.

CDR3 nucleotides: TGTGCCACCCACTTCACGGGGGGAGGCGAGCAGTACTTC. Translating it yields CATHFTGGGEQYF. The chain links TRBV5-4 to TRBJ2-7, with 7 positions matching TRBD2. The V gene end was trimmed by 9 bases and the J gene end by 6 bases; junction bases not matched to a gene: 12. The CDR3 is made up of 13 amino acids. Germline V gene lookup returns CDR1 SGHNT and CDR2 YYREEE (reference sequence).

CDR3 DNA sequence: TGCAGCGTTGGGGACAGGGAAAATGAAAAACTGTTTTTT. This sequence encodes CSVGDRENEKLFF. The V gene is TRBV29-1, the J gene TRBJ1-4, with 9 bases that match TRBD1. Trimming at V came to 4 bases and at J to 5 bases, leaving 2 bases not matched to a gene. CDR1 SQVTM and CDR2 ANQGSEA come from the germline V gene. This CDR3 comprises 13 residues.